Each of the 23 T cell receptor beta chains below was sequenced from the same sample in a study of cytomegalovirus exposure and HLA in healthy donors. The PCR employed 60 Vbeta primers together with 13 Jbeta primers. The table came from immunoSEQ multiplex PCR; TCRdb's copy has only in-frame clones and leaves some out. The table lists about 160,000 clones, over 70% of them singletons. The sample was PBMCs. These TCRs come from a man between 25 and 39 years old in good health and CMV-seronegative.

The chain employs TRBV7-2 and TRBJ2-5; TRBD2 matches 9 bases. Trimming at V came to 5 bases and at J to 5 bases, leaving 9 bases not matched to a gene. The CDR3 runs 15 residues. Germline V gene lookup returns CDR1 SGHTA and CDR2 FQGNSA. The CDR3 DNA reads TGTGCCAGCAGCATAGATGCGGGGGGGGGCGAGACCCAGTACTTC. It encodes CASSIDAGGGETQYF.

The J gene is TRBJ2-7, the V gene TRBV27; 9 bases are a match to TRBD2. Germline CDR1 and CDR2: MNHEY and SMNVEV (reference sequence). The CDR3 extends over 15 amino acids. After removal of 6 bases from V and 1 base from J, the junction contained 7 bases not matched to a gene. CDR3 loop: CASRYGLAGSYEQYF. The CDR3 DNA reads as TGTGCCAGCAGGTACGGCCTAGCGGGATCCTACGAGCAGTACTTC.

V is TRBV19 and J is TRBJ1-2; D perhaps matches TRBD1 (6 bases). Between the trimmed V and J ends, which lost 5 bases and 5 bases, there was a span of 18 bases. Germline values: CDR1 LNHDA, CDR2 SQIVND (reference sequence). This CDR3 comprises 15 residues. The CDR3 region is CASSSQLTGAYGYTF. The CDR3 bases are TGTGCCAGTAGTTCTCAACTGACAGGCGCTTATGGCTACACCTTC.

In this sample, this clone turned up once. The V gene is TRBV28, the J gene TRBJ1-1, with D possibly matching TRBD1 (6 bases). CDR3 length: 14 residues. V lost 6 bases and J 1 base, leaving 12 bases between the germline ends. In germline, CDR1 is MDHEN, CDR2 SYDVKM. The CDR3 sequence is CASRSGVGNTEAFF. The DNA of the CDR3 is TGTGCCAGCAGGTCAGGGGTTGGGAACACTGAAGCTTTCTTT.

J is TRBJ2-7 and V is TRBV25-1, with D possibly being TRBD1 (5 bases). The CDR3 runs to 12 residues. V gave up 5 bases and J gave up 5 bases, with 10 bases separating them. Germline loops: CDR1 MGHDK, CDR2 SYGVNS. The CDR3 DNA is TGTGCCAGCAGTCAGGGTTTGCACGAGCAGTACTTC. Encoded protein: CASSQGLHEQYF.

The V gene is TRBV27, the J gene TRBJ1-3; D gene unclear. From germline, CDR1 is MNHEY and CDR2 SMNVEV (reference sequence). The CDR3 has 13 residues. The V end lost 8 bases, the J end lost 2 bases, and 10 bases lay between the germline ends. The CDR3 DNA reads as TGTGCCAGCGGGGAGAGGGCTGGAAACACCATATATTTT. As protein: CASGERAGNTIYF.

This clone was observed once. This chain uses TRBV29-1 with TRBJ2-5; 8 bases agree with TRBD2. Germline V CDR1 and CDR2: SQVTM, ANQGSEA. The CDR3 is 14 amino acids. J was trimmed by 2 bases and V by 2 bases; bases with no gene match: 4. The CDR3 nucleotides read TGCAGCGTTGAACGCGGGAGGCGACAAGAGACCCAGTACTTC. Amino acids: CSVERGRRQETQYF.

This clone has a handful of counts. The V gene is TRBV27, the J gene TRBJ2-7; D perhaps matches TRBD2 (6 bases). Looked up from germline, CDR1 is MNHEY and CDR2 is SMNVEV (reference sequence). This CDR3 contains 14 residues. V lost 4 bases and J lost 9, with 19 bases in between. The CDR3 loop is CASSSRPGLNRQYF. CDR3 coding DNA: TGTGCCAGCAGTTCACGTCCGGGACTTAATAGGCAGTACTTC.

This clone appeared a few times. The V call is TRBV9, the J call TRBJ2-3, with D maybe TRBD1 (6 bases). The CDR3 has 16 residues. Germline V CDR1 and CDR2: SGDLS, YYNGEE. V was trimmed by 4 bases and J by 0 bases, leaving 15 bases between them. In nucleotides, the CDR3 is TGTGCCAGCAGCTCTAGAGGGGGAACAAGCACAGATACGCAGTATTTT. This translates into CASSSRGGTSTDTQYF. Drawing the rest from reference TRBV9 and TRBJ2-3, the complete variable domain is DSGVTQTPKHLITATGQRVTLRCSPRSGDLSVYWYQQSLDQGLQFLIQYYNGEERAKGNILERFSAQQFPDLHSELNLSSLELGDSALYFCASSSRGGTSTDTQYFGPGTRLTVL.

The chain carries TRBV4-2 and TRBJ1-5, with TRBD1 as a possible D gene (5 bases). Germline-derived CDR1 and CDR2 are LGHNA and YNFKEQ. Trimming removed 4 bases at V and 3 bases at J, with 16 bases between. CDR3 size: 16 residues. The CDR3 nucleotides are TGTGCCAGCAGCCGAGGCAGGGTATCAAACAATCAGCCCCAGCATTTT. Translation: CASSRGRVSNNQPQHF.

This clone was observed a handful of times. The rearrangement uses TRBV28 and TRBJ1-4; 7 nucleotides agree with TRBD1. Germline trimming cut 5 bases from V and 1 base from J; bases unmatched to any gene: 7. Germline V CDR1 and CDR2: MDHEN, SYDVKM. The CDR3 loop spans 16 amino acids. CDR3 nucleotide sequence: TGTGCCAGCAGTGAGACGGACAGGAGAACTAATGAAAAACTGTTTTTT. Amino acids: CASSETDRRTNEKLFF.

This clone came up a few times. The chain joins TRBV7-2 to TRBJ1-2, with D hard to call. The germline V gene has CDR1 SGHTA and CDR2 FQGNSA. This CDR3 comprises 12 residues. Trimming removed 6 bases from V and 5 bases from J, with 10 bases in between. The CDR3 DNA reads as TGTGCCAGCAGATCCCCGACATATGGCTACACCTTC. Translation gives CASRSPTYGYTF.

This chain joins TRBV5-8 and TRBJ2-5; the match to TRBD1 covers 9 bases. This CDR3 comprises 12 residues. V shed 4 bases, J shed 5 bases, and the junction held 0 bases outside the gene matches. Germline V gene data show CDR1 as SGHTS and CDR2 as YDEGEE. CDR3 sequence: CASSTGGETQYF. The CDR3 nucleotides read TGTGCCAGCAGCACAGGGGGCGAGACCCAGTACTTC. Full variable domain (missing parts from reference TRBV5-8 and TRBJ2-5): EAGVTQSPTHLIKTRGQQATLRCSPISGHTSVYWYQQALGLGLQFLLWYDEGEERNRGNFPPRFSGRQFPNYSSELNVNALELEDSALYLCASSTGGETQYFGPGTRLLVL.

The CDR3 protein is CASSGGKGSYEQYF. Here the CDR3 DNA reads TGCGCCAGCTCCGGGGGGAAGGGCTCCTACGAGCAGTACTTC. The chain is built from TRBV5-1 and TRBJ2-7, with 7 positions matching TRBD2. The V gene's germline CDR1 is SGHRS and CDR2 YFSETQ. Losses at the gene ends were 7 bases for V and 0 bases for J; bases not matched to a gene: 7. CDR3 size: 14 residues.

This clone was detected only once. The gene calls are TRBV7-2 and TRBJ2-7; TRBD1 is a possible D gene (6 bases). The CDR3 runs to 15 residues. Germline CDR1 reads SGHTA; CDR2 reads FQGNSA. Trimming left V 2 bases short and J 2 bases short, with 13 bases between. The CDR3 loop reads CASSLRPTGPYEQYF. DNA for the CDR3: TGTGCCAGCAGCTTAAGGCCGACAGGACCCTACGAGCAGTACTTC.

The rearrangement uses TRBV11-2 and TRBJ1-1, with D unresolved. Germline V gene lookup returns CDR1 SGHAT and CDR2 FQNNGV. V gave up 4 bases and J gave up 3 bases, with 15 bases separating them. The CDR3 runs to 15 residues. The CDR3 DNA reads TGTGCCAGCAGCTCATTTAGAGGGCGGGACACTGAAGCTTTCTTT. It yields the protein CASSSFRGRDTEAFF.

V gene TRBV4-2 combines with J gene TRBJ2-7, with 8 bases fitting TRBD2. Germline-derived CDR1 and CDR2 are LGHNA and YNFKEQ. The CDR3 spans 17 residues. The V gene end was trimmed by 1 base and the J gene end by 0 bases; junction bases not matched to a gene: 8. The CDR3 loop reads CASSQAPWREDSYEQYF. The CDR3 DNA follows: TGTGCCAGCAGCCAAGCCCCCTGGCGGGAGGACTCCTACGAGCAGTACTTC.

Concerning this clone: One end of the junction is discordant with germline, which a read error may explain. J is TRBJ1-5 and V is TRBV28, with a tentative D call TRBD1 (5 bases). The CDR3 extends over 14 amino acids. Germline V gene sequence: CDR1 MDHEN, CDR2 SYDVKM. In nucleotides, the CDR3 is TGTGCCAGCGGACCGGGGGTTAGCGATCAGCCCCAGCATTTT. Amino acids: CASGPGVSDQPQHF.

The chain has TRBV6-4 and TRBJ2-1, with 7 bases aligning to TRBD2. The germline V gene has CDR1 MRHNA and CDR2 SNTAGT. The CDR3 totals 11 residues. V trimming: 5 bases; J trimming: 9 bases; junction bases outside the gene matches: 1. In DNA, the CDR3 is TGTGCCAGCAGTTTAGCGGGTGAGCAGTTCTTC. This translates into CASSLAGEQFF.

This chain uses TRBV29-1 with TRBJ1-1; D possibly corresponds to TRBD1 (5 bases). The CDR3 contains 13 residues. Germline V gives CDR1 SQVTM, CDR2 ANQGSEA. V dropped 5 bases and J dropped 0 bases, with 10 bases sitting between them. CDR3 sequence: CSVQGLMNTEAFF. The CDR3 DNA reads TGCAGCGTTCAGGGCCTAATGAACACTGAAGCTTTCTTT.

Worth noting for this clone: The junction differs from germline at one of its ends, possibly a read error. This chain uses TRBV4-3 with TRBJ1-2, with a possible D match to TRBD1 (5 bases). Germline V lookup: CDR1 LGHNA, CDR2 YSLEER. The CDR3 extends over 15 amino acids. The CDR3 DNA is TGCGCCAGCAGCCAAGAAGGGCAGGGAAACTATGGTTACACCTTC. Translated, it gives CASSQEGQGNYGYTF.

The rearrangement uses TRBV5-1 and TRBJ1-2; D is possibly TRBD1 (5 bases). The germline V gene encodes CDR1 SGHRS and CDR2 YFSETQ. V was trimmed by 1 base and J by 2 bases, leaving 12 bases between them. The CDR3 has 15 residues. CDR3 sequence reads: CASSLPGGGNYGYTF. The CDR3 DNA follows: TGCGCCAGCAGCTTGCCCGGGGGGGGAAACTATGGCTACACCTTC.

CDR3 residues: CAWSVSVGNTIYF. The CDR3 DNA sequence: TGTGCCTGGAGTGTATCGGTGGGAAACACCATATATTTT. This chain joins TRBV30 and TRBJ1-3; no clear D. Germline V gene sequence: CDR1 GTSNPN, CDR2 SVGIG (reference sequence). V was cut by 0 bases and J by 4 bases, with 7 bases left in between. This CDR3 region has 13 residues. The full variable domain, in which reference TRBV30 and TRBJ1-3 provide the parts outside the CDR3, is SQTIHQWPATLVQPVGSPLSLECTVEGTSNPNLYWYRQAAGRGLQLLFYSVGIGQISSEVPQNLSASRPQDRQFILSSKKLLLSDSGFYLCAWSVSVGNTIYFGEGSWLTVV.